This T cell receptor beta chain was sequenced in a study of cytomegalovirus exposure and HLA in healthy donors. Germline V gene sequence: CDR1 ENHRY, CDR2 SYGVKD. The V gene end was trimmed by 4 bases and the J gene end by 2 bases; junction bases not matched to a gene: 1. This CDR3 spans 13 amino acids. Study-wide points: Later on, analysis showed that most CMV-associated TCR beta chains appeared to be HLA-restricted. The study recorded about 150 TCR beta chains that were cytomegalovirus-associated.

About this clone: The antigen is not known.

PCR involved 60 Vbeta and 13 Jbeta primers. Profiling relied on immunoSEQ multiplex PCR, and the TCRdb table lists in-frame clones only, not all of them. The data show around 100,000 clones, with roughly three fifths seen just once and 3% to 4.5% held by the top ten. This receptor was taken from a man in his thirties or forties in good health and CMV-seropositive. This chain joins TRBV10-3 and TRBJ2-5; 7 bases align to TRBD1. Sequencing was carried out using PBMCs. Written as DNA, the CDR3 is TGTGCCATCAGTGGCAGGGGGCAAGAGACCCAGTACTTC. Translating gives CAISGRGQETQYF.